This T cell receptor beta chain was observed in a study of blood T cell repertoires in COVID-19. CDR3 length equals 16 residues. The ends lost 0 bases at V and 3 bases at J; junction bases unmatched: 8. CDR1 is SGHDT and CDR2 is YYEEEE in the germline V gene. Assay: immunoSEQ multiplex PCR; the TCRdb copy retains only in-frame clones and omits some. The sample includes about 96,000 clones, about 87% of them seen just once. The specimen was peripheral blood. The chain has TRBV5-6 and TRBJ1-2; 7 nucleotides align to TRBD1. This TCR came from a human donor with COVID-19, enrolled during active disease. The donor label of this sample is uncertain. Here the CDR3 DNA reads TGTGCCAGCAGCTTGGAGTTTGGCAGGGGGTACTATGGCTACACCTTC. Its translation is CASSLEFGRGYYGYTF.